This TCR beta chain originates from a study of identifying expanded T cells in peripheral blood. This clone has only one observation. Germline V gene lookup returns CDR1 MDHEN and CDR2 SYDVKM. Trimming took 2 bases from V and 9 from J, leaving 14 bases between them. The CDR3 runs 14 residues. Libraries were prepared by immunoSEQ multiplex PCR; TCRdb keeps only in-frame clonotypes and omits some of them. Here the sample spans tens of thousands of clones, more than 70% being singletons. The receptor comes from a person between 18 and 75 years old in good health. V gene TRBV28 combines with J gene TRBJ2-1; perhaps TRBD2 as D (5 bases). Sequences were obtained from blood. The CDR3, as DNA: TGTGCCAGCAGTTTAAGGCCCCCGGGGAGTGAGCAGTTCTTC. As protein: CASSLRPPGSEQFF.